This T cell receptor (beta chain) was captured by sequencing in a study of blood T cell repertoires in COVID-19. Study summary: There were acute and convalescent COVID-19 samples, and they came from the United States, Italy and Spain.

Germline CDR1 is MGHRA and CDR2 is YSYEKL. The CDR3 is 18 amino acids. V gave up 0 bases and J gave up 2 bases; unmatched junction bases: 9. Per the study methods: Reference gene primer amplification in the assay estimated nucleated cell counts. Only in-frame clones appear in the TCRdb table, and some are missing; sequencing was by immunoSEQ multiplex PCR. V, J and clone size derive from that table, while D and trimming were established from the DNA sequence. This table holds about 220,000 clones, about 88% found once. The TCR was taken from a man aged 50 or older who had recovered from COVID-19. The specimen was peripheral blood. The chain recombines TRBV4-1 with TRBJ2-7; 11 positions agree with TRBD2. DNA for the CDR3: TGCGCCAGCAGCCAAGATCGAACTAGCGGGAGCTTTACCTACGAGCAGTACTTC. Translated, it gives CASSQDRTSGSFTYEQYF.